This T cell receptor (beta chain) originates from a study of T cell responses to AZD1222 COVID-19 vaccine. Study-level findings and limits: As reported, nearly half of all spike-specific TCRs target variant regions that are unmutated. Females made up more of the donors, who were largely white British, and clonal diversity may have come out too low. After two AZD1222 doses, spike-specific TCR breadth and depth rose versus day 0.

Germline V gene sequence: CDR1 LGHNA, CDR2 YSLEER. The CDR3 has 15 amino acids. V dropped 4 bases and J dropped 4; count of bases not matched to a gene: 7. The protocol was immunoSEQ multiplex PCR, while the TCRdb copy is restricted to in-frame clones and leaves out a portion. Of 150,000 to 200,000 clones in the sample, 92% were seen once. Turning to this clone: Antigen specificity is unknown.

The starting material was peripheral blood, obtained 28 days after the second AZD1222 dose. The TCR sequence derives from an adult who received the AZD1222 COVID-19 vaccine. The genes are TRBV4-3 and TRBJ1-2; 9 bases map to TRBD1. The DNA for the CDR3 is TGCGCCAGCAGCCCACAACAGGGGGCAACCTATGGCTACACCTTC. Protein product: CASSPQQGATYGYTF.